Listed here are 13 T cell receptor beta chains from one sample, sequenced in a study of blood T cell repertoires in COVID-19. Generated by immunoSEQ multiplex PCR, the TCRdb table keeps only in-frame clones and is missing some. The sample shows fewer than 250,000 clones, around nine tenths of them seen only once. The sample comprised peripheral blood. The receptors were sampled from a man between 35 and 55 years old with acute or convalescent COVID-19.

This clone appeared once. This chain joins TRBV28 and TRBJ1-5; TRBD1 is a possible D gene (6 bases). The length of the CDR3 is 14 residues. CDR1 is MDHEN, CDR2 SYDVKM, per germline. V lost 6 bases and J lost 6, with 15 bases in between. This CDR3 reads CASRSPTGTQPQHF. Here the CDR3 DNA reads TGTGCCAGCAGATCCCCAACAGGGACTCAGCCCCAGCATTTT.

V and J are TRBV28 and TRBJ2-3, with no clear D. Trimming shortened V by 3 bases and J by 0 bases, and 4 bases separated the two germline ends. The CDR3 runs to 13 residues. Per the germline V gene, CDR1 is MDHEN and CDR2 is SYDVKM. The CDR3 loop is CASSLTSTDTQYF. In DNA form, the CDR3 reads TGTGCCAGCAGTTTGACTAGCACAGATACGCAGTATTTT.

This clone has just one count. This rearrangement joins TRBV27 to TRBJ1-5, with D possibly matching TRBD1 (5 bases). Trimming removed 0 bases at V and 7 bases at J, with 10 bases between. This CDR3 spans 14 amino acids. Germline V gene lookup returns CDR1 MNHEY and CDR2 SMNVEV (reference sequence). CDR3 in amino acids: CASSLSGGVQPQHF. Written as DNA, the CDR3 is TGTGCCAGCAGTTTATCTGGGGGGGTCCAGCCCCAGCATTTT.

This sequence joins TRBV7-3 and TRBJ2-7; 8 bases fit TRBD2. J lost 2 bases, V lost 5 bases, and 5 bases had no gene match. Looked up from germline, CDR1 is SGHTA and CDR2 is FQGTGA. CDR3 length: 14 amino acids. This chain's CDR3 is CASSPVAGPYEQYF. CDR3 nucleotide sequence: TGTGCCAGCAGCCCTGTAGCGGGACCCTACGAGCAGTACTTC.

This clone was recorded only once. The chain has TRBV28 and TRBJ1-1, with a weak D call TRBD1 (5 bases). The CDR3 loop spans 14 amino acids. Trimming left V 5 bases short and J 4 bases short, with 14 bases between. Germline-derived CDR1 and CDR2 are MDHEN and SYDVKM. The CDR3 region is CASSPLWGGTEAFF. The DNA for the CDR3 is TGTGCCAGCAGTCCCTTATGGGGGGGCACTGAAGCTTTCTTT.

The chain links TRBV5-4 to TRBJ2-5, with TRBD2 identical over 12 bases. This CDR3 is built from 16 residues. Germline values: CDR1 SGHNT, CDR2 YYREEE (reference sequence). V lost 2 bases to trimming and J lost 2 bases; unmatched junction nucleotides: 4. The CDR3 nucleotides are TGTGCCAGCAGCTTAGGACTAGCGGGAAAACAAGAGACCCAGTACTTC. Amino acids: CASSLGLAGKQETQYF.

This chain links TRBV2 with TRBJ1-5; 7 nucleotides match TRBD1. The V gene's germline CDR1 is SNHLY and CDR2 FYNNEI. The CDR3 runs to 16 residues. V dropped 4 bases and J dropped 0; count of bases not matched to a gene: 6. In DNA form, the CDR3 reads TGTGCCAGCAGTGGGGACAGCCTTTTTAGCAATCAGCCCCAGCATTTT. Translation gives CASSGDSLFSNQPQHF.

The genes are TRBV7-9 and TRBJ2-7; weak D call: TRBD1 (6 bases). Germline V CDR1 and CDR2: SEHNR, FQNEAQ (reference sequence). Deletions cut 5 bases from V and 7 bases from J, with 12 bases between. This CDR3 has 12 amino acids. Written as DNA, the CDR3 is TGTGCCAGCAGCATAGACAGGTTGGAGCAGTACTTC. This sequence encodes CASSIDRLEQYF.

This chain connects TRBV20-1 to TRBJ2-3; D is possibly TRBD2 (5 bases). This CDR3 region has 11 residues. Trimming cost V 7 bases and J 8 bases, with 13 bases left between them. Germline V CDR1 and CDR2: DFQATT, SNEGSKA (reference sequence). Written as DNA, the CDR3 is TGCAGTGTGAAGCCCGCGGGTACGCAGTATTTT. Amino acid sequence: CSVKPAGTQYF.

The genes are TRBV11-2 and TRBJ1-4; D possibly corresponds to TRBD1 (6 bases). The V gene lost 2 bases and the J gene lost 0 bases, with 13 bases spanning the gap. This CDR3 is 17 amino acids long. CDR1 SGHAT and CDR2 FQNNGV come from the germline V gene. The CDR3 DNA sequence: TGTGCCAGCAGCTTAACGGGGGGGCAATCAACTAATGAAAAACTGTTTTTT. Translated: CASSLTGGQSTNEKLFF.

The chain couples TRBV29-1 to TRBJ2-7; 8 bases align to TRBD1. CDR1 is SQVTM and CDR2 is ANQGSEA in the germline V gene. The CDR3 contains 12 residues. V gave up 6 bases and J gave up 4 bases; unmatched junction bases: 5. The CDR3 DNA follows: TGCAGCGTGAGGACAGGGTGGTACGAGCAGTACTTC. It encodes CSVRTGWYEQYF.

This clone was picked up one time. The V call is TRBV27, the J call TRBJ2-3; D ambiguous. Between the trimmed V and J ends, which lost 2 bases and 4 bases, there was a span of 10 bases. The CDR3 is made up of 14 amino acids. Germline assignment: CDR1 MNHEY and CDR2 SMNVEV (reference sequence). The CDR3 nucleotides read TGTGCCAGCAGTTTAGCCAGGCAATCAGATACGCAGTATTTT. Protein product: CASSLARQSDTQYF.

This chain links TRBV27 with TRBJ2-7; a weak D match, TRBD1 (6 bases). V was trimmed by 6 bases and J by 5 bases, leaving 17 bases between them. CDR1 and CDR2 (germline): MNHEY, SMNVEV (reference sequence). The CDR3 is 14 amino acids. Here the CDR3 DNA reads TGTGCCAGCAGGCCGGACAGTCTACAGCACGAGCAGTACTTC. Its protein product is CASRPDSLQHEQYF.